This T cell receptor beta chain was recorded in a study of sequential checkpoint blockade in melanoma. The table came from immunoSEQ multiplex PCR; TCRdb's copy has only in-frame clones and leaves some out. The repertoire holds roughly 5,100 clones, with about 79% as singletons. Noted treatment: randomized to nivolumab then ipilimumab (arm A) or the reverse (arm B). The CDR3 loop spans 18 amino acids. This receptor was obtained from a human patient with melanoma. Some clones in this sample may be carry-over from other donors' samples. The chain uses TRBV21-1 and TRBJ2-2; TRBD2, the table's D call, lacks a check against the DNA. TRBV21-1 is a listed pseudogene. The source material was CD8+ T cells sorted from blood (inferred from file names), sampled from a patient given nivolumab and ipilimumab in sequence. The CDR3 nucleotides read TGTGCCAGCCCTATTAGCGGGAAACCTTTTTCGAACACCGGGGAGCTGTTTTTT. Translating gives CASPISGKPFSNTGELFF.